Below, one T cell receptor beta chain is given with its context. A single base is all that separates this from a far larger clone, so a read error is likely. Irradiated, violet-dye-labeled stimulator cells, about 200,000 in number, were plated with about 200,000 CFSE-labeled responder cells. Post-reaction sorting isolated proliferating CFSE-low CD3+CD4+ and CD3+CD8+ responders. J lost 5 bases, V lost 1 base, and 3 bases had no gene match. Germline assignment: CDR1 SGHTA and CDR2 FQGNSA. The CDR3 has 14 amino acids. The entry originates in a study of graft-versus-host responses after intestinal transplantation. Profiling relied on immunoSEQ multiplex PCR, and the TCRdb table lists in-frame clones only, not all of them. The data contain 6,000 to 8,000 clones, around a third of them singletons.

The sample consisted of alloreactive CD8+ T cells from a mixed lymphocyte reaction culture, taken before transplantation. The subset: CFSE-low proliferating T cells sorted from roughly 6-day pre-transplant mixed lymphocyte reaction (GvH or HvG direction). This TCR came from a human patient who was an organ donor for intestinal transplantation. The chain joins TRBV7-2 to TRBJ2-7; 9 bases align to TRBD2. The CDR3 coding sequence is TGTGCCAGCAGCTTAGTTGGCGGGGGGGACGAGCAGTACTTC. Translating gives CASSLVGGGDEQYF.